This T cell receptor (beta chain) appears in the sequencing data of a study of T cells in Graves' hyperthyroidism and ophthalmopathy. This clonotype has ten or more counts. From RNA transcripts, TCR beta CDR3 regions were amplified. HTBI primers were the set used in a first-round RT-PCR of the TCR CDR3. TCRdb analysed the multiplex PCR reads with MiXCR anew, one entry per CDR3 protein. Among around 300,000 distinct CDR3 sequences listed, approximately 20% were seen once. Diagnosis relied on clinical symptoms, serum thyroxine and TRAb, thyroid ultrasound and orbital computed tomography. The source material was blood. The source is a man aged 30 to 45 with Graves' ophthalmopathy.

CDR3 DNA: TGTGCCAGCAGCTTAAATCCAAGCCACTCCTACGAGCAGTACTTC. Its translation is CASSLNPSHSYEQYF. The V and J genes are TRBV11-2 and TRBJ2-7; D remains unclear. CDR3 length: 15 amino acids. Trimming left V 2 bases short and J 0 bases short, with 11 bases between. The germline CDR1 and CDR2 sequences are SGHAT and FQNNGV.